These 32 T cell receptor beta chains came from one sample sequenced in a study of cytomegalovirus exposure and HLA in healthy donors. It was with 60 Vbeta and 13 Jbeta primers that the PCR ran. TCRdb keeps only in-frame clones here, not all; method: immunoSEQ multiplex PCR. Among about 92,000 clones, around four fifths were seen once, and the ten largest hold around 6%. The sequenced material came from PBMCs. These receptors came from a woman aged 18-29 years in good health and CMV-seropositive.

The chain couples TRBV25-1 to TRBJ2-1, with 8 positions matching TRBD1. CDR3 length: 13 amino acids. V gave up 6 bases and J gave up 6 bases; unmatched junction bases: 4. Germline CDR1 and CDR2: MGHDK and SYGVNS. The CDR3 here is CASRRTGTNEQFF. CDR3 in DNA: TGTGCCAGCAGGCGGACAGGGACCAATGAGCAGTTCTTC.

The chain is built from TRBV6-1 and TRBJ1-5; tentatively, D is TRBD1 (6 bases). Trimming stripped 8 bases from V and 3 bases from J, with 11 bases between. Germline assignment: CDR1 MNHNS and CDR2 SASEGT. The CDR3 loop spans 13 amino acids. CDR3: CASGQGINQPQHF. CDR3 coding DNA: TGTGCCAGCGGGCAGGGGATCAATCAGCCCCAGCATTTT.

The chain employs TRBV6-1 and TRBJ1-4, with a possible D match to TRBD1 (5 bases). CDR3 length equals 14 residues. CDR1 and CDR2 from the germline V gene are MNHNS and SASEGT. The V end lost 6 bases, the J end lost 2 bases, and 10 bases lay between the germline ends. DNA of the CDR3: TGTGCCAGCAGGGCAGGGTTGACTAATGAAAAACTGTTTTTT. Residues: CASRAGLTNEKLFF.

On this clone: One end of the junction fails to match germline, which may point to a read error. The V gene is TRBV7-9, the J gene TRBJ2-1; no definite D call. This CDR3 is 12 amino acids long. CDR1 is SEHNR, CDR2 FQNEAQ, per germline (reference sequence). The CDR3 bases are TGTGCCAGCAGCTTAGTGAGGCAGCCGCTGATCTTC. Translation: CASSLVRQPLIF.

CDR3 loop: CASSADYEQYF. In DNA, the CDR3 is TGCGCCAGCTCAGCGGACTACGAGCAGTACTTC. The chain recombines TRBV5-1 with TRBJ2-7; a weak D match, TRBD2 (5 bases). The CDR3 contains 11 residues. Germline loops: CDR1 SGHRS, CDR2 YFSETQ. V was trimmed by 7 bases and J by 3 bases, leaving 8 bases between them.

The chain employs TRBV15 and TRBJ1-1; no clear D gene. This CDR3 comprises 14 residues. The V end was cut by 6 bases, the J end by 1 base, with 12 bases between. Germline CDR1 is LNHNV and CDR2 is YYDKDF (reference sequence). The DNA of the CDR3 is TGTGCCACCAGAGGAGGGCACGCGAACACTGAAGCTTTCTTT. Translating gives CATRGGHANTEAFF.

This rearrangement joins TRBV10-1 to TRBJ2-5, with no clear D. From germline, CDR1 is WNHNN and CDR2 SYGVQD (reference sequence). V was clipped by 2 bases and J by 2 bases, with 9 bases between them. CDR3 length equals 14 residues. The CDR3, as DNA: TGCGCCAGCAGTGAGAGTTCCACACAAGAGACCCAGTACTTC. Amino acid sequence: CASSESSTQETQYF.

The CDR3 is CASSFGSGGVSTDTQYF. CDR3 nucleotides: TGTGCCAGTAGTTTTGGTAGCGGGGGGGTTAGCACAGATACGCAGTATTTT. The rearrangement links TRBV19 to TRBJ2-3; 11 bases agree with TRBD2. The CDR3 is made up of 17 amino acids. The V gene's germline CDR1 is LNHDA and CDR2 SQIVND (reference sequence). V trimming: 5 bases; J trimming: 0 bases; junction bases outside the gene matches: 7.

This clone was detected once. This rearrangement joins TRBV29-1 to TRBJ2-1; 10 bases agree with TRBD2. Germline V lookup: CDR1 SQVTM, CDR2 ANQGSEA. This CDR3 contains 21 residues. Germline trimming cut 6 bases from V and 5 bases from J; bases unmatched to any gene: 28. The CDR3 DNA sequence: TGCAGCGTGCGGGGTTTGGGGGCTAGCGGGAGTACGGAGATATTCCACAATGAGCAGTTCTTC. As protein: CSVRGLGASGSTEIFHNEQFF.

The CDR3: CASSYGTSQPQHF. As DNA, the CDR3 is TGTGCCAGCAGTTACGGGACTTCTCAGCCCCAGCATTTT. V is TRBV6-5 and J is TRBJ1-5; D is possibly TRBD1 (5 bases). Germline CDR1 reads MNHEY; CDR2 reads SVGAGI. The CDR3 totals 13 residues. Between the trimmed V and J ends, which lost 2 bases and 6 bases, there was a span of 8 bases.

CDR3 sequence (DNA): TGTGCCAGCAGCTACACAGGGTCAGAGACCCAGTACTTC. Translating it yields CASSYTGSETQYF. V and J are TRBV5-8 and TRBJ2-5; the D gene is possibly TRBD1 (6 bases). CDR1 SGHTS and CDR2 YDEGEE come from the germline V gene. V dropped 3 bases and J dropped 4 bases, with 10 bases sitting between them. The CDR3 covers 13 residues.

The V and J genes are TRBV29-1 and TRBJ2-1; tentative D call: TRBD1 (5 bases). Germline CDR1 reads SQVTM; CDR2 reads ANQGSEA. The CDR3 length is 14 residues. The germline V and J ends were trimmed by 1 base and 0 bases, with 7 bases remaining between them. The CDR3 DNA sequence: TGCAGCGTTGAAGCGCAGGGCTCCTACAATGAGCAGTTCTTC. Translation: CSVEAQGSYNEQFF.

This rearrangement joins TRBV25-1 to TRBJ2-2; 8 bases map to TRBD2. The germline V gene encodes CDR1 MGHDK and CDR2 SYGVNS. The CDR3 is 18 amino acids. V shed 3 bases, J shed 2 bases, and the junction held 11 bases outside the gene matches. CDR3 region: CASSELGLAGGNTGELFF. CDR3 DNA sequence: TGTGCCAGCAGTGAGTTGGGTCTGGCGGGAGGTAACACCGGGGAGCTGTTTTTT.

The chain carries TRBV29-1 and TRBJ1-2, with 9 bases lining up with TRBD1. The CDR3 has 12 residues. From germline, CDR1 is SQVTM and CDR2 ANQGSEA. Trimming cost V 8 bases and J 3 bases; bases outside gene matches: 4. The CDR3 loop reads CSLQGADYGYTF. As DNA, the CDR3 is TGCAGCTTACAGGGGGCGGACTATGGCTACACCTTC.

The V and J genes are TRBV27 and TRBJ2-1; a possible D gene is TRBD1 (5 bases). With 4 bases removed from V and 9 bases from J, the gap between germline ends came to 10 bases. CDR1 is MNHEY, CDR2 SMNVEV, per germline (reference sequence). This CDR3 comprises 12 residues. The CDR3 nucleotides read TGTGCCAGCAGTTGGCAGGGCTTTGAGCAGTTCTTC. Its translation: CASSWQGFEQFF.

The chain uses TRBV2 and TRBJ2-1, with 9 bases matching TRBD2. This CDR3 has 13 amino acids. Germline values: CDR1 SNHLY, CDR2 FYNNEI. After removal of 8 bases from V and 15 bases from J, the junction contained 14 bases not matched to a gene. CDR3 nucleotides: TGTGCCAGCGCGGGAGGGGTGCAGGGAGTGCCGTTCTTC. This translates into CASAGGVQGVPFF.

This chain joins TRBV28 and TRBJ2-3; D possibly corresponds to TRBD2 (6 bases). Germline V lookup: CDR1 MDHEN, CDR2 SYDVKM. The CDR3 length is 14 residues. Trimming left V 5 bases short and J 6 bases short, with 15 bases between. CDR3 region: CASSPWRGVDTQYF. The CDR3 coding sequence is TGTGCCAGCAGTCCCTGGCGGGGTGTTGATACGCAGTATTTT.

V and J are TRBV15 and TRBJ1-4; 9 nucleotides match TRBD1. Unmatched junction bases numbered 11, after V lost 5 bases and J lost 1 base. Germline lookup yields CDR1 LNHNV and CDR2 YYDKDF (reference sequence). The CDR3 length is 18 residues. CDR3 sequence: CATSGRDREVRTNEKLFF. The DNA of the CDR3 is TGTGCCACCAGCGGAAGGGACAGGGAGGTCCGAACTAATGAAAAACTGTTTTTT.

This clone came up a few times. The CDR3, as DNA: TGCGCCAGCAGCTTGCAGCCGGGGAGCCGGGGAGGTGAAAAACTGTTTTTT. Translated: CASSLQPGSRGGEKLFF. V usage is TRBV5-1 and J usage is TRBJ1-4; D call uncertain. Germline CDR1 SGHRS, CDR2 YFSETQ. V dropped 1 base and J dropped 7 bases, with 20 bases sitting between them. This CDR3 has 17 amino acids.

This clone was found a few times. The J gene is TRBJ1-1, the V gene TRBV5-1; D is uncertain. From germline, CDR1 is SGHRS and CDR2 YFSETQ. V was shortened by 1 base and J by 1 base, with 8 bases between the two germline ends. CDR3 length: 14 amino acids. The CDR3 loop reads CASSLHQKNTEAFF. The CDR3 bases are TGCGCCAGCAGCTTGCATCAGAAGAACACTGAAGCTTTCTTT.

This clone appeared a few times. At the DNA level, this CDR3 is encoded by other sequences in the same sample as well. This chain links TRBV6-6 with TRBJ2-7; TRBD1 agrees at 7 bases. Germline V gives CDR1 MNHNY, CDR2 SVGAGI (reference sequence). This CDR3 contains 13 residues. The V segment lost 6 bases and the J segment 3 bases; nucleotides outside the gene matches: 5. The CDR3 reads CASSRDRDYEQYF. The CDR3 nucleotides are TGTGCCAGCAGCCGCGACAGGGACTACGAGCAGTACTTC.

The chain uses TRBV5-1 and TRBJ2-7; D gene ambiguous. The CDR3 extends over 11 amino acids. The V end was cut by 4 bases, the J end by 1 base, with 3 bases between. CDR1 is SGHRS, CDR2 YFSETQ, per germline. The CDR3 loop is CASSASYEQYF. The CDR3 DNA is TGCGCCAGCAGCGCGTCCTACGAGCAGTACTTC.

The chain employs TRBV9 and TRBJ2-7; TRBD1 might be the D (5 bases). From germline, CDR1 is SGDLS and CDR2 YYNGEE. Trimming removed 3 bases at V and 2 bases at J, with 12 bases between. This CDR3 spans 14 amino acids. Written as DNA, the CDR3 is TGTGCCAGCAGCGCTCGGACAAATCCCTACGAGCAGTACTTC. Translating it yields CASSARTNPYEQYF.

V usage is TRBV9 and J usage is TRBJ2-1; 10 bases line up with TRBD2. The V segment lost 0 bases and the J segment 4 bases; nucleotides outside the gene matches: 4. Germline CDR1 reads SGDLS; CDR2 reads YYNGEE. This CDR3 contains 16 residues. The CDR3 region has the DNA TGTGCCAGCAGCGTAGTGGGTAGCGGGGGGTACAATGAGCAGTTCTTC. It codes for CASSVVGSGGYNEQFF.

The CDR3 sequence is CASSDERAGTDTQYF. The CDR3 nucleotides read TGCGCCAGCAGTGACGAGCGGGCTGGCACAGATACGCAGTATTTT. This sequence joins TRBV10-2 and TRBJ2-3, with a possible D match to TRBD2 (6 bases). The CDR3 covers 15 residues. Germline CDR1 is WSHSY and CDR2 is SAAADI. V dropped 3 bases and J dropped 1 base, with 11 bases sitting between them.

The chain recombines TRBV9 with TRBJ2-7; tentatively, D is TRBD1 (5 bases). This CDR3 comprises 15 residues. Trimming stripped 0 bases from V and 4 bases from J, with 14 bases between. CDR1 and CDR2 (germline): SGDLS, YYNGEE. This chain's CDR3 is CASSVARTKTYEQYF. DNA of the CDR3: TGTGCCAGCAGCGTAGCCAGGACAAAAACTTACGAGCAGTACTTC. Full variable domain (missing parts from reference TRBV9 and TRBJ2-7): DSGVTQTPKHLITATGQRVTLRCSPRSGDLSVYWYQQSLDQGLQFLIQYYNGEERAKGNILERFSAQQFPDLHSELNLSSLELGDSALYFCASSVARTKTYEQYFGPGTRLTVT.

The rearrangement joins TRBV30 to TRBJ2-7; possible D gene TRBD1, 5 bases. Trimming stripped 4 bases from V and 1 base from J, with 14 bases between. Looked up from germline, CDR1 is GTSNPN and CDR2 is SVGIG (reference sequence). This CDR3 region has 14 residues. CDR3 residues: CAWIGPGISYEQYF. The CDR3 DNA follows: TGTGCCTGGATTGGGCCAGGGATTTCCTACGAGCAGTACTTC. The full variable domain, its missing parts supplied by reference TRBV30 and TRBJ2-7, is SQTIHQWPATLVQPVGSPLSLECTVEGTSNPNLYWYRQAAGRGLQLLFYSVGIGQISSEVPQNLSASRPQDRQFILSSKKLLLSDSGFYLCAWIGPGISYEQYFGPGTRLTVT.

The chain links TRBV4-1 to TRBJ2-7; a weak D match, TRBD2 (7 bases). The length of the CDR3 is 16 residues. CDR1 is MGHRA and CDR2 is YSYEKL in the germline V gene. V lost 1 base to trimming and J lost 3 bases, with 16 bases between them. In DNA form, the CDR3 reads TGCGCCAGCAGCCAAGCCCCACGGGGGGCCAACTACGAGCAGTACTTC. This gives the protein CASSQAPRGANYEQYF.

The V gene is TRBV27, the J gene TRBJ2-3; TRBD1 matches 7 bases. Germline V CDR1 and CDR2: MNHEY, SMNVEV (reference sequence). This CDR3 is 13 amino acids long. V lost 9 bases and J lost 2; bases outside the gene matches: 5. The CDR3 bases are TGTGCCAGTGGAGACAGGGACACAGATACGCAGTATTTT. It specifies CASGDRDTDTQYF.

V gene TRBV6-5 combines with J gene TRBJ1-2, with 7 bases matching TRBD1. J gave up 9 bases and V 5 bases, and 12 bases lay outside the gene matches. Germline-derived CDR1 and CDR2 are MNHEY and SVGAGI. The CDR3 consists of 14 residues. The CDR3 DNA sequence: TGTGCCAGCAGTGATCCTCGGGACAGTGCAAGCTACACCTTC. This gives the protein CASSDPRDSASYTF.

This clone was found once. The chain is built from TRBV7-9 and TRBJ2-3, with 11 bases identical to TRBD2. Looked up from germline, CDR1 is SEHNR and CDR2 is FQNEAQ (reference sequence). This CDR3 is built from 14 residues. The V gene end was trimmed by 2 bases and the J gene end by 8 bases; junction bases not matched to a gene: 3. In DNA, the CDR3 is TGTGCCAGCAGCTTAAATCTAGCGGGAGGTACGCAGTATTTT. Its protein is CASSLNLAGGTQYF.

This clone was seen a handful of times. The chain uses TRBV5-1 and TRBJ1-1, with D hard to call. The CDR3 is made up of 14 amino acids. Trimming cost V 0 bases and J 5 bases, with 11 bases left between them. Germline CDR1 is SGHRS and CDR2 is YFSETQ. The CDR3 here is CASSLEEGWTEAFF. In nucleotides, the CDR3 is TGCGCCAGCAGCTTGGAGGAGGGATGGACTGAAGCTTTCTTT.